The 29 T cell receptor beta chains in this list originate from one sample, sequenced in a study of blood T cell repertoires in COVID-19. Using immunoSEQ multiplex PCR, the repertoire was profiled, and TCRdb retains in-frame clones only, with some absent. The sample includes over 150,000 clones, roughly 90% seen only once; the top ten take roughly 4%. What was sequenced was peripheral blood. Receptors originate from a woman in her sixties or seventies who had recovered from COVID-19.

The chain carries TRBV29-1 and TRBJ1-2; 8 bases are a match to TRBD1. The CDR3 covers 11 residues. Germline V CDR1 and CDR2: SQVTM, ANQGSEA. Losses at the gene ends were 5 bases for V and 4 bases for J; bases not matched to a gene: 0. In nucleotides, the CDR3 is TGCAGCGTTACAGGGGGCTATGGCTACACCTTC. Protein: CSVTGGYGYTF.

V usage is TRBV6-6 and J usage is TRBJ2-3; no definite D call. This CDR3 spans 16 amino acids. Germline V CDR1 and CDR2: MNHNY, SVGAGI (reference sequence). V lost 2 bases, J lost 2 bases, and 14 bases lay in between. The CDR3 bases are TGTGCCAGCAGTTACCGCCCGAGGAGCCACACAGATACGCAGTATTTT. Its translation: CASSYRPRSHTDTQYF.

V usage is TRBV5-1 and J usage is TRBJ1-1, with TRBD1 matching over 8 bases. CDR1 and CDR2 (germline): SGHRS, YFSETQ. V dropped 4 bases and J dropped 6; count of bases not matched to a gene: 5. CDR3 length: 13 residues. CDR3 DNA: TGCGCCAGCAGCCCTGACAGGGGCCCTGAAGCTTTCTTT. Amino acids: CASSPDRGPEAFF.

This clone was seen more than once but under ten times. This rearrangement joins TRBV3-1 (or the pseudogene TRBV3-2) to TRBJ1-2; 9 bases line up with TRBD1. In germline, CDR1 is LGHDT, CDR2 YNNKEL (reference sequence). The junction had 7 bases not matched to a gene; V was cut back by 4 bases and J by 4 bases. The CDR3 sequence is 15 residues long. CDR3: CASSRTGTGSYGYTF. The CDR3 DNA reads TGTGCCAGCAGCCGGACCGGGACAGGGAGCTATGGCTACACCTTC.

The chain carries TRBV11-2 and TRBJ1-6; 9 positions agree with TRBD1. CDR3 size: 15 residues. J gave up 10 bases and V 6 bases, and 10 bases lay outside the gene matches. Germline V gene sequence: CDR1 SGHAT, CDR2 FQNNGV. CDR3 in amino acids: CASRTVRDRDSPLHF. The CDR3 DNA reads as TGTGCCAGCAGGACCGTCCGGGACAGGGACTCACCCCTCCACTTT.

V gene TRBV6-2 or TRBV6-3 combines with J gene TRBJ2-1; TRBD2 aligns across 8 bases. CDR1 MNHEY and CDR2 SVGEGT come from the germline V gene. The ends lost 5 bases at V and 4 bases at J; junction bases unmatched: 10. The CDR3 extends over 16 amino acids. CDR3 nucleotide sequence: TGTGCCAGCAGTACGTACGGGGGGGCGGAGTACAATGAGCAGTTCTTC. Its protein product is CASSTYGGAEYNEQFF.

The chain carries TRBV24-1 and TRBJ2-5; TRBD2 aligns across 11 bases. The CDR3 covers 15 residues. The germline CDR1 and CDR2 sequences are KGHDR and SFDVKD. Losses at the gene ends were 7 bases for V and 0 bases for J; bases not matched to a gene: 3. Here the CDR3 reads CATSRLAGNQETQYF. The CDR3 DNA is TGTGCCACCAGCCGACTAGCGGGGAACCAAGAGACCCAGTACTTC.

The chain uses TRBV16 and TRBJ1-2, with TRBD1 identical over 7 bases. The CDR3 is made up of 18 amino acids. The V segment lost 2 bases and the J segment 6 bases; nucleotides outside the gene matches: 18. Germline CDR1 and CDR2: KGHSY and FQNENV. The CDR3 coding sequence is TGTGCCAGCAGCCAAAATCGAATACAGGGGATGTTATCGAATGGCTACACCTTC. This translates into CASSQNRIQGMLSNGYTF.

J is TRBJ2-1 and V is TRBV10-3; D is unclear. Germline V gene sequence: CDR1 ENHRY, CDR2 SYGVKD. V shed 3 bases and J shed 1 base, with 10 bases lying between them. CDR3 length: 15 residues. The CDR3 loop is CAISDRLVSYNEQFF. The CDR3 nucleotides are TGTGCCATCAGTGACCGACTTGTGTCCTACAATGAGCAGTTCTTC.

This clone came up once. V gene TRBV24-1 combines with J gene TRBJ1-2; 8 bases line up with TRBD1. J gave up 6 bases and V 3 bases, and 5 bases lay outside the gene matches. The CDR3 is 14 residues long. The germline gives CDR1 KGHDR, CDR2 SFDVKD. The CDR3 coding sequence is TGTGCCACCAGTGATAGGCGGACAGGGAATGGCTACACCTTC. Translation gives CATSDRRTGNGYTF.

This clone came up once. The V and J genes are TRBV7-9 and TRBJ2-7; 9 bases agree with TRBD1. This CDR3 is built from 16 residues. The germline gives CDR1 SEHNR, CDR2 FQNEAQ (reference sequence). V lost 5 bases, J lost 3 bases, and 11 bases stayed unmatched. The CDR3 nucleotides read TGTGCCAGCAGCCCCCCCGGGACAGGGTTAAGCTACGAGCAGTACTTC. This codes for CASSPPGTGLSYEQYF.

The genes are TRBV4-1 and TRBJ2-5; TRBD2 matches 11 bases. CDR3 length: 13 amino acids. V trimming: 5 bases; J trimming: 5 bases; junction bases outside the gene matches: 1. Germline loops: CDR1 MGHRA, CDR2 YSYEKL. CDR3 loop: CASSGLAGETQYF. The DNA of the CDR3 is TGCGCCAGCAGCGGACTAGCGGGTGAGACCCAGTACTTC.

V is TRBV11-2 and J is TRBJ2-2, with D possibly being TRBD1 (6 bases). Trimming removed 6 bases at V and 2 bases at J, with 13 bases between. The CDR3 length is 15 residues. CDR1 is SGHAT, CDR2 FQNNGV, per germline. The CDR3 is CASRTLRGNTGELFF. The CDR3 DNA reads as TGTGCCAGCAGGACCCTCAGGGGAAACACCGGGGAGCTGTTTTTT. The full variable domain, in which reference TRBV11-2 and TRBJ2-2 provide the parts outside the CDR3, is EAGVAQSPRYKIIEKRQSVAFWCNPISGHATLYWYQQILGQGPKLLIQFQNNGVVDDSQLPKDRFSAERLKGVDSTLKIQPAKLEDSAVYLCASRTLRGNTGELFFGEGSRLTVL.

In this sample, this clone turned up once. This chain uses TRBV19 with TRBJ2-5; a weak D match, TRBD2 (6 bases). CDR1 and CDR2 (germline): LNHDA, SQIVND (reference sequence). Between the trimmed V and J ends, which lost 4 bases and 1 base, there was a span of 13 bases. This CDR3 spans 15 amino acids. Written as DNA, the CDR3 is TGTGCCAGTAGTAAATGGGACTCATTCCAAGAGACCCAGTACTTC. It yields the protein CASSKWDSFQETQYF.

The CDR3 DNA follows: TGTGCCAGCAGACAAACAGGGGGCTCCGGGGAGCTGTTTTTT. Amino acid sequence: CASRQTGGSGELFF. The chain links TRBV6-5 to TRBJ2-2; 9 positions match TRBD1. Trimming took 6 bases from V and 6 from J; bases not matched to a gene: 5. This CDR3 region has 14 residues. CDR1 is MNHEY and CDR2 is SVGAGI in the germline V gene.

The CDR3 sequence: CASSMTGVKNTEAFF. The CDR3 DNA reads TGTGCCAGTAGTATGACAGGGGTCAAGAACACTGAAGCTTTCTTT. The chain joins TRBV19 to TRBJ1-1, with TRBD1 matching over 8 bases. The CDR3 runs 15 residues. Trimming removed 3 bases from V and 1 base from J; junction bases left unmatched: 4. Germline CDR1 and CDR2: LNHDA and SQIVND (reference sequence).

This chain links TRBV10-1 with TRBJ2-7, with 10 bases fitting TRBD1. The CDR3 totals 15 residues. The germline CDR1 and CDR2 sequences are WNHNN and SYGVQD (reference sequence). V shed 3 bases, J shed 3 bases, and the junction held 5 bases outside the gene matches. The CDR3 loop is CASSEPGTGVYEQYF. CDR3 DNA sequence: TGCGCCAGCAGTGAACCCGGGACAGGGGTCTACGAGCAGTACTTC.

This rearrangement joins TRBV28 to TRBJ2-5; TRBD2 is a possible D gene (5 bases). CDR1 and CDR2 (germline): MDHEN, SYDVKM. This CDR3 is 14 amino acids long. V lost 4 bases and J 2 bases, leaving 11 bases between the germline ends. The CDR3 region has the DNA TGTGCCAGCAGTTGGGCGGGCGAACAAGAGACCCAGTACTTC. Residues: CASSWAGEQETQYF.

The V call is TRBV6-4, the J call TRBJ2-3; 7 bases are a match to TRBD2. The germline CDR1 and CDR2 sequences are MRHNA and SNTAGT. V lost 2 bases and J lost 6; bases outside the gene matches: 5. There are 14 residues in the CDR3. The CDR3 bases are TGTGCCAGCAGTGACGGCGGGGGTGGGGATACGCAGTATTTT. This codes for CASSDGGGGDTQYF.

The gene calls are TRBV28 and TRBJ2-1; TRBD2 matches 7 bases. The CDR3 length is 17 residues. V lost 4 bases and J lost 6; bases outside the gene matches: 15. Germline CDR1 reads MDHEN; CDR2 reads SYDVKM. This CDR3 is CASSSAGTDSRPNEQFF. The CDR3 DNA reads TGTGCCAGCAGTTCAGCGGGAACGGACTCACGCCCCAATGAGCAGTTCTTC.

This chain uses TRBV6-5 with TRBJ1-1, with unresolved D. The CDR3 runs 15 residues. From germline, CDR1 is MNHEY and CDR2 SVGAGI. V was shortened by 0 bases and J by 4 bases, with 12 bases between the two germline ends. This CDR3 is CASSYSSQLSTEAFF. DNA of the CDR3: TGTGCCAGCAGTTACTCGTCACAGCTGAGCACTGAAGCTTTCTTT.

The chain has TRBV4-2 and TRBJ1-6; D is possibly TRBD1 (6 bases). This CDR3 has 16 residues. Deletions cut 5 bases from V and 10 bases from J, with 21 bases between. CDR1 is LGHNA and CDR2 is YNFKEQ in the germline V gene. The CDR3 is CASSLQAGGAGSPLHF. The DNA for the CDR3 is TGTGCCAGCAGCTTACAAGCTGGGGGGGCAGGATCACCCCTCCACTTT.

J is TRBJ1-2 and V is TRBV27; TRBD1 aligns across 11 bases. The V segment lost 6 bases and the J segment 4 bases; nucleotides outside the gene matches: 10. The CDR3 sequence is 16 residues long. Germline CDR1 is MNHEY and CDR2 is SMNVEV (reference sequence). In DNA form, the CDR3 reads TGTGCCAGCAGACCCGGACAGGGGGCGTTTCTCTATGGCTACACCTTC. This codes for CASRPGQGAFLYGYTF.

The chain carries TRBV27 and TRBJ2-7, with 7 bases lining up with TRBD1. Germline trimming cut 5 bases from V and 5 bases from J; bases unmatched to any gene: 9. CDR1 and CDR2 (germline): MNHEY, SMNVEV (reference sequence). This CDR3 is 14 amino acids long. CDR3 sequence (DNA): TGTGCCAGCAGTAATGGGAACAGGGGCCACGAGCAGTACTTC. Translation gives CASSNGNRGHEQYF.

The rearrangement uses TRBV5-1 and TRBJ2-3, with 8 bases that match TRBD1. Germline CDR1 SGHRS, CDR2 YFSETQ. The CDR3 spans 14 residues. Germline trimming cut 4 bases from V and 8 bases from J; bases unmatched to any gene: 9. Written as DNA, the CDR3 is TGCGCCAGCAGCAATCCGACAGGGGTTACTACGCAGTATTTT. Protein product: CASSNPTGVTTQYF.

V and J are TRBV3-1 (or the pseudogene TRBV3-2) and TRBJ2-5; no firm D call. The CDR3 has 14 residues. The V end lost 0 bases, the J end lost 7 bases, and 12 bases lay between the germline ends. Per germline, CDR1 LGHDT and CDR2 YNNKEL (reference sequence). The CDR3 loop reads CASSQDRTSGTQYF. As DNA, the CDR3 is TGTGCCAGCAGCCAAGATAGAACCTCAGGGACCCAGTACTTC.

The J gene is TRBJ2-1, the V gene TRBV3-1 (or the pseudogene TRBV3-2); tentative D call: TRBD1 (6 bases). The germline gives CDR1 LGHDT, CDR2 YNNKEL (reference sequence). The CDR3 covers 17 residues. Trimming cost V 4 bases and J 0 bases, with 16 bases left between them. This CDR3 is CASSPGGPLSSYNEQFF. The CDR3 DNA follows: TGTGCCAGCAGCCCTGGGGGCCCCCTTAGCTCCTACAATGAGCAGTTCTTC.

The J gene is TRBJ1-5, the V gene TRBV3-1 (or the pseudogene TRBV3-2); 10 bases map to TRBD1. CDR1 and CDR2 (germline): LGHDT, YNNKEL (reference sequence). J was trimmed by 1 base and V by 4 bases; bases with no gene match: 10. CDR3 length: 18 residues. CDR3 amino acids: CASSLLPPGQGSNQPQHF. The CDR3, as DNA: TGTGCCAGCAGCCTCCTCCCCCCGGGACAGGGGAGCAATCAGCCCCAGCATTTT.

V and J are TRBV6-5 and TRBJ1-2; 7 bases fit TRBD1. V was clipped by 5 bases and J by 2 bases; unmatched bases: 5. Germline V gene sequence: CDR1 MNHEY, CDR2 SVGAGI. The CDR3 extends over 14 amino acids. The CDR3 coding sequence is TGTGCCAGCAGTACCCGACAGGGAAACTATGGCTACACCTTC. Translating it yields CASSTRQGNYGYTF.